This T cell receptor (beta chain) was identified during a study of T cell responses to AZD1222 COVID-19 vaccine. Concerning this clone itself: Its antigen is as yet unknown.

Profiling relied on immunoSEQ multiplex PCR, and the TCRdb table lists in-frame clones only, not all of them. There are 87,000 or so clones in the sample; roughly 89% occur only once, and about 8.4% lies in the top ten. The CDR3 covers 15 residues. The ends lost 5 bases at V and 7 bases at J; junction bases unmatched: 10. The V gene's germline CDR1 is SGHTA and CDR2 FQGNSA. Study-wide results and limits: Close to half of all spike-specific TCRs reportedly target regions of the variants that are unmutated. Repertoire samples came only from after the peak T cell response. Donors in the cohort were predominantly white British and more often female, and clonal diversity was possibly underestimated.

This sequence originates from an adult in good health. This chain connects TRBV7-2 to TRBJ2-7, with 11 positions matching TRBD1. Sequences were derived from peripheral blood, sampled on day 0 of AZD1222 vaccination. The CDR3 region is CASSLRTGGAGEQYF. Written as DNA, the CDR3 is TGTGCCAGCAGCCTTAGGACAGGGGGCGCAGGGGAGCAGTACTTC.